What follows describes a single TCR beta chain. What it recognizes is unknown. This sample was taken from a study of shared clonotypes between healthy human individuals. In the study overall: Donor ages ranged 18 to 49 years: two women, three men.

The CDR3 spans 13 residues. Looked up from germline, CDR1 is SGHTS and CDR2 is YDEGEE. Trimming left V 2 bases short and J 2 bases short, with 8 bases between. Notes on the study in general: Only blood was sampled; tissue repertoires likely differ.

Method: immunoSEQ multiplex PCR; TCRdb's copy keeps in-frame clones and lacks some. The profile shows hundreds of thousands of clones, 74% of them singletons. The V gene is TRBV5-8, the J gene TRBJ2-7, with a possible D match to TRBD1 (5 bases). This clonotype was sampled from a woman in her twenties or thirties in good health. The sequencing input was memory CD4+ T cells sorted from blood. Specified subset: CD45RA-negative fraction. The CDR3, as DNA: TGTGCCAGCAGCTTCACAGGTACCTACGAGCAGTACTTC. Protein product: CASSFTGTYEQYF.